The source of this T cell receptor (beta chain) is a study of blood T cell repertoires in COVID-19. Turning to the study itself: Samples came from the United States, Italy and Spain, spanning acute and convalescent COVID-19. PBMCs, B-cell-depleted T cells, or T cells were the source of the cDNA or gDNA that made up the material.

TCRdb's copy holds only in-frame clones and misses some; the assay was immunoSEQ multiplex PCR. The sample holds 170,000 or so clones, 75% to 90% seen once. One Seattle source followed patients from active infection through their disease course. Sequencing was done on a sample of peripheral blood. This TCR was sampled from a woman in her thirties or forties with COVID-19, enrolled during active disease.

CDR3 residues: CAIREDRFNQPQHF. For the CDR3, the DNA is TGTGCCATCAGGGAGGACAGGTTCAATCAGCCCCAGCATTTT. J is TRBJ1-5 and V is TRBV10-3, with 7 nucleotides matching TRBD1. CDR3 size: 14 residues. J gave up 3 bases and V 6 bases, and 5 bases lay outside the gene matches. From germline, CDR1 is ENHRY and CDR2 SYGVKD.